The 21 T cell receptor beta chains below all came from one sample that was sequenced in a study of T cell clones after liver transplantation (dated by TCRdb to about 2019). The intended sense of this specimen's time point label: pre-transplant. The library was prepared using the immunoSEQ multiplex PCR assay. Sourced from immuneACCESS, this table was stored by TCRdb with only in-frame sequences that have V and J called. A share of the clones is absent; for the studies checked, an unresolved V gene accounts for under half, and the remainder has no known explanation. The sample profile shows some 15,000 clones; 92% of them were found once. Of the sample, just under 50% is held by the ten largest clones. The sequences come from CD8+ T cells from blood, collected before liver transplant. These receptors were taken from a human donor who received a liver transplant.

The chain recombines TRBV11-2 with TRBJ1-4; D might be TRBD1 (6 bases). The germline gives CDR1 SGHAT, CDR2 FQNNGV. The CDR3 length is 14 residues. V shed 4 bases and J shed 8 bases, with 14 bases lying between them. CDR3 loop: CASSSPGASEKLFF. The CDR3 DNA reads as TGTGCCAGCAGCTCCCCAGGGGCCAGCGAAAAACTGTTTTTT.

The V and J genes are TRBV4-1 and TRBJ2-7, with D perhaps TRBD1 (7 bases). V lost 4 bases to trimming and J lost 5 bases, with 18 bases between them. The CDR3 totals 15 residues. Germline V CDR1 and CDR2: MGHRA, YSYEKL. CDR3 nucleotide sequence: TGCGCCAGCAGCCCAAAGACAGGGAGGTCGGACGAGCAGTACTTC. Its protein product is CASSPKTGRSDEQYF.

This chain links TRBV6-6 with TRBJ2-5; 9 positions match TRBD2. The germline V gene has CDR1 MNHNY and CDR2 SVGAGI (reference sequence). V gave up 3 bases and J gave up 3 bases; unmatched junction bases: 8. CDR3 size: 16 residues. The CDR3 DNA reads TGTGCCAGCAGTTATTCGCCGGGACTAGCAGAAGAGACCCAGTACTTC. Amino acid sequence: CASSYSPGLAEETQYF.

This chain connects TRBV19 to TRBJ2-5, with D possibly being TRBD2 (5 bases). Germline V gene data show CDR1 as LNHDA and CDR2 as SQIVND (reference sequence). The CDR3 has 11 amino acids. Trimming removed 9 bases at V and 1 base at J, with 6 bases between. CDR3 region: CASRGQETQYF. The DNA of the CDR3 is TGTGCCAGCCGGGGCCAAGAGACCCAGTACTTC.

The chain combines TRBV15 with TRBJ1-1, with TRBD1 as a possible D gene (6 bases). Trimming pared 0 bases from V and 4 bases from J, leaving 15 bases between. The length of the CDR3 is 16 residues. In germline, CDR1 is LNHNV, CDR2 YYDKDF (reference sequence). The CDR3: CATSRDLRGLGTEAFF. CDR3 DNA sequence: TGTGCCACCAGCAGAGATCTTAGGGGGTTGGGCACTGAAGCTTTCTTT.

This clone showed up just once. The CDR3 DNA sequence: TGCGCCAGCAGCCCCCTGGGGGGTGCGGAGACCCAGTACTTC. Translating it yields CASSPLGGAETQYF. The chain uses TRBV4-3 and TRBJ2-5, with D possibly matching TRBD2 (6 bases). Germline V lookup: CDR1 LGHNA, CDR2 YSLEER. The CDR3 is made up of 14 amino acids. The V end was cut by 4 bases, the J end by 5 bases, with 14 bases between.

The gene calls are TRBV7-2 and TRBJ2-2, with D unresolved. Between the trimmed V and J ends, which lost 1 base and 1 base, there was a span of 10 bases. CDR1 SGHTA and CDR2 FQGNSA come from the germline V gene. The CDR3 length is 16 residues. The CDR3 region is CASSLVASLNTGELFF. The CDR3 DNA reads TGTGCCAGCAGCTTAGTAGCCAGCCTGAACACCGGGGAGCTGTTTTTT.

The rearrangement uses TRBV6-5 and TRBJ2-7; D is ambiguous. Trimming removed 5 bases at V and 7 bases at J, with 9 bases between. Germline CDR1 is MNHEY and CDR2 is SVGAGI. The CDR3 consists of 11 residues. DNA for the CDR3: TGTGCCAGCAGTGACCCCGGGGAGCAGTACTTC. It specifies CASSDPGEQYF.

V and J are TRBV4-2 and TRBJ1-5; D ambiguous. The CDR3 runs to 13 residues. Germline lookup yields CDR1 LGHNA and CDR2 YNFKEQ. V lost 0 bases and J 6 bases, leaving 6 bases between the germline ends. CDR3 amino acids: CASSQDRTQPQHF. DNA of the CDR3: TGTGCCAGCAGCCAAGATCGGACTCAGCCCCAGCATTTT.

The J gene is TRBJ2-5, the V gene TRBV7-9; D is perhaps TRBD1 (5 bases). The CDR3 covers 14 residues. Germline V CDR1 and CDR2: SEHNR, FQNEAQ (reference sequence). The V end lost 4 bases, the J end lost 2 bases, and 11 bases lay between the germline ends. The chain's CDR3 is CASSSRQNQETQYF. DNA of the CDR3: TGTGCCAGCAGCTCAAGACAGAATCAAGAGACCCAGTACTTC.

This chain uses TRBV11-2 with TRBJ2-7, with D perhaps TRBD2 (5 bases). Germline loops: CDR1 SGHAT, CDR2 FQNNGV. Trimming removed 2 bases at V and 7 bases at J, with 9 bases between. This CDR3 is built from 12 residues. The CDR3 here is CASSLTGIEQYF. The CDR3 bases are TGTGCCAGCAGCTTAACCGGGATTGAGCAGTACTTC.

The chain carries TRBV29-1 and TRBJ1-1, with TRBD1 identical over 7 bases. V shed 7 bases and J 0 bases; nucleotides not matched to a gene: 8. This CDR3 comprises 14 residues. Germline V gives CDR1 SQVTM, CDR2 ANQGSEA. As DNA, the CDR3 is TGCAGCGGGGCGGGGACAGTCATGAACACTGAAGCTTTCTTT. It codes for CSGAGTVMNTEAFF.

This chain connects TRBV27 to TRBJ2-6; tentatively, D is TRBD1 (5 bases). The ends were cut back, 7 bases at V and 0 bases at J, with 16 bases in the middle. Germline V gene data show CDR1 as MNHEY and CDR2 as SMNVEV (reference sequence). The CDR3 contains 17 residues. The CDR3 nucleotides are TGTGCCAGCACCGCGACAGTGGCTTACTCTGGGGCCAACGTCCTGACTTTC. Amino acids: CASTATVAYSGANVLTF.

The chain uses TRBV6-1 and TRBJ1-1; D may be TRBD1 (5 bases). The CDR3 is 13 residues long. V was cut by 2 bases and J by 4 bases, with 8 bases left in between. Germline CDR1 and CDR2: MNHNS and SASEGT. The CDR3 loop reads CASSEKGPTEAFF. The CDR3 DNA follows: TGTGCCAGCAGTGAAAAGGGGCCCACTGAAGCTTTCTTT.

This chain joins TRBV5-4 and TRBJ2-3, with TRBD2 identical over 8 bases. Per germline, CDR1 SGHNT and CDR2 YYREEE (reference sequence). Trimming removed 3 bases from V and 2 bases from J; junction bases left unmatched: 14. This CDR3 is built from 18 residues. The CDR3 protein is CASSSSLASGWITDTQYF. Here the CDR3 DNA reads TGTGCCAGCAGCTCCAGCCTGGCTAGCGGGTGGATCACAGATACGCAGTATTTT.

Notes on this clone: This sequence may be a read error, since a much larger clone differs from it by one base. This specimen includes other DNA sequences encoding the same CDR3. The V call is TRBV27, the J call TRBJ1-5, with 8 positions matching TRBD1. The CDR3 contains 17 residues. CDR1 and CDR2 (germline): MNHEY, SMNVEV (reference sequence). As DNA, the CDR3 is TGTGCCAGCAGCTTATACCCCAGGACAGGGAGCAATCAGCCCCAGCATTTT. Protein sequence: CASSLYPRTGSNQPQHF.

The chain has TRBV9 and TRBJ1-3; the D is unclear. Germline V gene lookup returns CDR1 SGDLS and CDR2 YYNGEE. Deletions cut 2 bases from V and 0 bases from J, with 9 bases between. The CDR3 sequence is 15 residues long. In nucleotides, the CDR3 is TGTGCCAGCAGCGTTCAGAGCTCCTCTGGAAACACCATATATTTT. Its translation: CASSVQSSSGNTIYF. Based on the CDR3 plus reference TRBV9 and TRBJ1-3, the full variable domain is DSGVTQTPKHLITATGQRVTLRCSPRSGDLSVYWYQQSLDQGLQFLIQYYNGEERAKGNILERFSAQQFPDLHSELNLSSLELGDSALYFCASSVQSSSGNTIYFGEGSWLTVV.

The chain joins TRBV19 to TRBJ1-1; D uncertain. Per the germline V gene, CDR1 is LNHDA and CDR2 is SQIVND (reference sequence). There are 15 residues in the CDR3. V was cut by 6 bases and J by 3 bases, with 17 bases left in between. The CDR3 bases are TGTGCCAGTAGCGACTGGGTCCCGGGGTACACTGAAGCTTTCTTT. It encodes CASSDWVPGYTEAFF.

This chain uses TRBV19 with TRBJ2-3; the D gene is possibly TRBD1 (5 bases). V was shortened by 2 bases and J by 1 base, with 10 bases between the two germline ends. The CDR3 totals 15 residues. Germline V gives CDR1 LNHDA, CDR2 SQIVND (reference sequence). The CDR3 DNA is TGTGCCAGTAGTATATATGACAGAGGCACAGATACGCAGTATTTT. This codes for CASSIYDRGTDTQYF.

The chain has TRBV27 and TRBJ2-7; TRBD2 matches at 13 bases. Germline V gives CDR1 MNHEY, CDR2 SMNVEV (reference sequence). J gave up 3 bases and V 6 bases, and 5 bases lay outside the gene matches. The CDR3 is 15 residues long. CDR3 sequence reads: CASSPGLAGVYEQYF. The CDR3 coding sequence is TGTGCCAGCAGCCCAGGACTAGCGGGAGTCTACGAGCAGTACTTC.

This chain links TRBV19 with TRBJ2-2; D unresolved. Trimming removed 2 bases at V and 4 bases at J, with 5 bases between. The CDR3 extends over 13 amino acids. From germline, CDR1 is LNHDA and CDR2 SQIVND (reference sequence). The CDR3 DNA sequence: TGTGCCAGTAGTATAATCTCCACCGGGGAGCTGTTTTTT. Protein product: CASSIISTGELFF.